This TCR beta chain originates from a study of T cells in localized non-small cell lung cancer. Study conclusions and caveats: In adjacent lung, a median roughly 62 of the top 100 tumor clones were found. The study found T cell clonality highest in uninvolved adjacent lung, above tumor.

Profiling relied on immunoSEQ multiplex PCR, and the TCRdb table lists in-frame clones only, not all of them. The sample lists about 28,000 clones, about 87% occurring once. Points on this clone: Its antigen is still unknown.

Here the sequenced sample was peripheral blood, taken before any cancer treatment. The sequence derives from a male donor at least 60 years old with stage I lung adenocarcinoma.

In DNA, the CDR3 is TGTGCCAGCAGTTCGTACAGGGGAACTGGAAACACCATATATTTT. This codes for CASSSYRGTGNTIYF. This chain links TRBV28 with TRBJ1-3, with TRBD1 matching over 7 bases. This CDR3 region has 15 residues. CDR1 and CDR2 from the germline V gene are MDHEN and SYDVKM. V shed 4 bases, J shed 2 bases, and the junction held 5 bases outside the gene matches.